A selection of T cell receptor beta chains follows, all from one sample in a study of OX40 agonist ivuxolimab in advanced cancers. The repertoire was sequenced with immunoSEQ multiplex PCR; TCRdb's copy has only in-frame clones and lacks some. This repertoire shows 95,000 to 150,000 clones, around 93% found once; its top ten account for approximately 0.15%. The material sequenced was CD4+ or CD8+ T cells sorted from blood, taken in a trial of the OX40 agonist ivuxolimab. The origin of the receptors is an adult with an advanced solid tumor such as melanoma, head and neck, liver or kidney cancer. Each CDR3 is given with its conserved first and last residue. A D gene is named only where the DNA matches it firmly. Only some rows state a clone size, as once, few, many or a class for expanded clones.

cdr3_nt: TGTGCCAGTAGTATCCTAGCCAAAAACATTCAGTACTTC
cdr3_aa: CASSILAKNIQYF
clone_size: .
v_call: TRBV19
d_call: .
j_call: TRBJ2-4

cdr3_nt: TGTGCAAGTCGCCATGGACTAGCGGGGTGCCTTAGCACAGATACGCAGTATTTT
cdr3_aa: CASRHGLAGCLSTDTQYF
clone_size: .
v_call: TRBV12-2
d_call: .
j_call: TRBJ2-3

cdr3_nt: TGTGCCAGCAGCAACCCAGGGGACAGGAGAAGCCGGGACACTGAAGCTTTCTTT
cdr3_aa: CASSNPGDRRSRDTEAFF
clone_size: .
v_call: TRBV21-1
d_call: .
j_call: TRBJ1-1

cdr3_nt: TGTGCCAGCTCAGTCCGGGACAGGGGTGAAGCTTTCTTT
cdr3_aa: CASSVRDRGEAFF
clone_size: .
v_call: TRBV18
d_call: TRBD1
j_call: TRBJ1-1

cdr3_nt: TGTGCCAGCAGCCCCCGGACAGGGTTAAGCAATCAGCCCCAGCATTTT
cdr3_aa: CASSPRTGLSNQPQHF
clone_size: .
v_call: TRBV6-6
d_call: TRBD1
j_call: TRBJ1-5

cdr3_nt: TGTGCCAGCAGCTTGGAGGGTCGCAGGGCAGAGACCCAGTACTTC
cdr3_aa: CASSLEGRRAETQYF
clone_size: .
v_call: TRBV5-8
d_call: .
j_call: TRBJ2-5

cdr3_nt: TGTGCCAGCAGCCCAGACCGGGACAGGATGGCAGATACGCAGTATTTT
cdr3_aa: CASSPDRDRMADTQYF
clone_size: .
v_call: TRBV7-6
d_call: TRBD1
j_call: TRBJ2-3

cdr3_nt: TGTGCCAGCAGCCTGGGGGGAGACTACAATGAGCAGTTCTTC
cdr3_aa: CASSLGGDYNEQFF
clone_size: .
v_call: TRBV7-9
d_call: .
j_call: TRBJ2-1

cdr3_nt: TGTGCCAGCAGCTTGGAGTGGTTCGCTGGGCTCAGTGGCTACACCTTC
cdr3_aa: CASSLEWFAGLSGYTF
clone_size: .
v_call: TRBV5-4
d_call: .
j_call: TRBJ1-2

cdr3_nt: TGTGCCTGGAGAGGACAGGGGCGAGGCTACGAGCAGTACTTC
cdr3_aa: CAWRGQGRGYEQYF
clone_size: .
v_call: TRBV30
d_call: TRBD1
j_call: TRBJ2-7

cdr3_nt: TGTGCCAGCTCACCGGGACAGAATCAGCCCCAGCATTTT
cdr3_aa: CASSPGQNQPQHF
clone_size: once
v_call: TRBV18
d_call: TRBD1
j_call: TRBJ1-5

cdr3_nt: TGTGCCAGCGTTTGGGGGCGCAGGTTAGAGTACAACATTCAGTACTTC
cdr3_aa: CASVWGRRLEYNIQYF
clone_size: .
v_call: TRBV2
d_call: .
j_call: TRBJ2-4

cdr3_nt: TGTGCCAGCTCACCAGGGGTGGCTAATGAAAAACTGTTTTTT
cdr3_aa: CASSPGVANEKLFF
clone_size: few
v_call: TRBV18
d_call: .
j_call: TRBJ1-4

cdr3_nt: TGTGCCAGCTCACCACGCCGGGGACAGACCTTGGGCGAGCAGTACTTC
cdr3_aa: CASSPRRGQTLGEQYF
clone_size: once
v_call: TRBV18
d_call: TRBD1
j_call: TRBJ2-7

cdr3_nt: TGTGCCGGATCCACAGGGTTCGGCACAGATACGCAGTATTTT
cdr3_aa: CAGSTGFGTDTQYF
clone_size: few
v_call: TRBV30
d_call: .
j_call: TRBJ2-3

cdr3_nt: TGCGCCAGCAGAAGGCAGGACAACTACGAGCAGTACTTC
cdr3_aa: CASRRQDNYEQYF
clone_size: .
v_call: TRBV5-1
d_call: .
j_call: TRBJ2-7

cdr3_nt: TGTGCCAGCAGTTTGATTCGCAGGGGCTCAGCTGGGGCCAACGTCCTGACTTTC
cdr3_aa: CASSLIRRGSAGANVLTF
clone_size: .
v_call: TRBV28
d_call: .
j_call: TRBJ2-6

cdr3_nt: TGTGCCAGTAGTATATGGGAGACGAACACCGGGGAGCTGTTTTTT
cdr3_aa: CASSIWETNTGELFF
clone_size: .
v_call: TRBV19
d_call: .
j_call: TRBJ2-2

cdr3_nt: TGTGCCAGTAGTACCATTTTACACGGATCTGGGGCCAACGTCCTGACTTTC
cdr3_aa: CASSTILHGSGANVLTF
clone_size: .
v_call: TRBV19
d_call: .
j_call: TRBJ2-6

cdr3_nt: TGTGCCAGCAGCTCTGGTCGGGGGACAGACACAGATACGCAGTATTTT
cdr3_aa: CASSSGRGTDTDTQYF
clone_size: .
v_call: TRBV7-3
d_call: .
j_call: TRBJ2-3

cdr3_nt: TGTGCCAGCAGCTTTGCCGGCCAAGGAAGCGGGAGAAGCACAGATACGCAGTATTTT
cdr3_aa: CASSFAGQGSGRSTDTQYF
clone_size: .
v_call: TRBV7-3
d_call: TRBD2
j_call: TRBJ2-3